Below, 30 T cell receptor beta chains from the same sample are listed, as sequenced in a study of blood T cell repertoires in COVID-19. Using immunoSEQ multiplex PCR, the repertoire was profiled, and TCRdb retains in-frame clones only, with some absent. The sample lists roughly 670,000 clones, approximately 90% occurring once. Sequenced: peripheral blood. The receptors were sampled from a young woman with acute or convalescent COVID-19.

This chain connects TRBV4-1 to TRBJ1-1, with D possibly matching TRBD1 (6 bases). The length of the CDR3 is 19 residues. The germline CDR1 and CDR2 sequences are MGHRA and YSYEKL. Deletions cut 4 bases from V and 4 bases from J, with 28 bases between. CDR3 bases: TGCGCCAGCAGCCTAGGAAGGGCCCGGAGGGGGGGAGGGTTCACTGAAGCTTTCTTT. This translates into CASSLGRARRGGGFTEAFF.

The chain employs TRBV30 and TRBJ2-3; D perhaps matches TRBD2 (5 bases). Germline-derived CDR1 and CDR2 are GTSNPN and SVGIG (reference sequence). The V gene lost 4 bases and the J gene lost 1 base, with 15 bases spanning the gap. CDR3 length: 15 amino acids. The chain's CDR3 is CAWTTLGDRTDTQYF. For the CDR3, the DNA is TGTGCCTGGACCACCCTCGGGGATCGCACAGATACGCAGTATTTT.

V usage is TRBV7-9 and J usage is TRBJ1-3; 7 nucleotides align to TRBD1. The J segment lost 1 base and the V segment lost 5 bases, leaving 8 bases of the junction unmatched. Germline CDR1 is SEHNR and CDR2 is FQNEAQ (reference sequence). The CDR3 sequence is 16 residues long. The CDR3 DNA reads TGTGCCAGCAGCCCGTTGATGACAGGGTCTGGAAACACCATATATTTT. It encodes CASSPLMTGSGNTIYF.

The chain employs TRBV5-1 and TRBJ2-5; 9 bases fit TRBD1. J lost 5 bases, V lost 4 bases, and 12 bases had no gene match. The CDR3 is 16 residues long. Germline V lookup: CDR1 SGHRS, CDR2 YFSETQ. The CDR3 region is CASSQNTGTGYETQYF. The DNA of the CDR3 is TGCGCCAGCAGCCAAAATACCGGGACAGGGTACGAGACCCAGTACTTC.

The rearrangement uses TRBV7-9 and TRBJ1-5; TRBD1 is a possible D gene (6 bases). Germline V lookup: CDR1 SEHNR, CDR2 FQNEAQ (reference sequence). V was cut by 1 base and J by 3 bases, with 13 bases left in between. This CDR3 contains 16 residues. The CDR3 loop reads CASSLGSGAPNQPQHF. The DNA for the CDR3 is TGTGCCAGCAGCTTAGGGTCAGGGGCACCCAATCAGCCCCAGCATTTT. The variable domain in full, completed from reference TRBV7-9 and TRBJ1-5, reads DTGVSQNPRHKITKRGQNVTFRCDPISEHNRLYWYRQTLGQGPEFLTYFQNEAQLEKSRLLSDRFSAERPKGSFSTLEIQRTEQGDSAMYLCASSLGSGAPNQPQHFGDGTRLSIL.

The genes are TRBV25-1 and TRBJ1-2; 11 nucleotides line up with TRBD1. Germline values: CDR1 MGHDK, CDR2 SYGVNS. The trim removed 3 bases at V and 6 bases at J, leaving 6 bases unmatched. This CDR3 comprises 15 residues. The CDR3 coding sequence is TGTGCCAGCAGTGACCCCCGGGACAGGGGGGATGGCTACACCTTC. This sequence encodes CASSDPRDRGDGYTF.

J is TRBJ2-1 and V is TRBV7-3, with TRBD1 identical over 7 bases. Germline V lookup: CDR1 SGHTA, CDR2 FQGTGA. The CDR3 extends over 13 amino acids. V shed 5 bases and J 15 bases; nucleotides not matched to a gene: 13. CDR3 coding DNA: TGTGCCAGCAGCCAGACCCGGGACAGTTCTGTGTTCTTC. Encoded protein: CASSQTRDSSVFF.

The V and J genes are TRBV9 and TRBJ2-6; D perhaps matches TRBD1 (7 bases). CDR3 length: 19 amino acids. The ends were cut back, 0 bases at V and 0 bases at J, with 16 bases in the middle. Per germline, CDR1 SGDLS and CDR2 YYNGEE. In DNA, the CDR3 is TGTGCCAGCAGCGTAGAGGGGGGACAGCTCAGCTCTGGGGCCAACGTCCTGACTTTC. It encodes CASSVEGGQLSSGANVLTF.

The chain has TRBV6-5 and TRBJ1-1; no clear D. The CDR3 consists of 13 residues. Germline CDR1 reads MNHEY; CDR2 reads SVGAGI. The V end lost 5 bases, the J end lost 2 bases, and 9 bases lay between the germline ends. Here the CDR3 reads CASSIGVNTEAFF. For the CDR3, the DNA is TGTGCCAGCAGTATCGGGGTTAACACTGAAGCTTTCTTT.

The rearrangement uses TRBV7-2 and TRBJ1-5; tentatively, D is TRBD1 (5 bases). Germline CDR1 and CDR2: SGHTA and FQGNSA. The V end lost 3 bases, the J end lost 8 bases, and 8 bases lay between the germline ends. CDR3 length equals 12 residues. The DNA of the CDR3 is TGTGCCAGCAGCTTTCTAGGGGAGCCCCAGCATTTT. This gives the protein CASSFLGEPQHF.

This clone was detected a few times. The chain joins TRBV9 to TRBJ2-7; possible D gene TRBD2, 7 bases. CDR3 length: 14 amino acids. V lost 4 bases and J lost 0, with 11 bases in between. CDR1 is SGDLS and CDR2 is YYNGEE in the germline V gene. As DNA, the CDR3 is TGTGCCAGCAGCCGGGGGGCAATCTCCTACGAGCAGTACTTC. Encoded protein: CASSRGAISYEQYF.

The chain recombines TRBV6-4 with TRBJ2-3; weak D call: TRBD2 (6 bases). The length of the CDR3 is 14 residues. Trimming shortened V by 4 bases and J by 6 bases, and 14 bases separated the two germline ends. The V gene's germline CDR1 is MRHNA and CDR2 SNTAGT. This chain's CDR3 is CASSAGLFRDTQYF. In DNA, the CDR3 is TGTGCCAGCAGTGCGGGACTGTTCAGGGATACGCAGTATTTT.

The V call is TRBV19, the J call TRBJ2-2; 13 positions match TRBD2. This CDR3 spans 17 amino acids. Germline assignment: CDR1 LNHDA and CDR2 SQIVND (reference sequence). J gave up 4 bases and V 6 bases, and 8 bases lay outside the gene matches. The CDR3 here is CASRGRTSGGLTGELFF. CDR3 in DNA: TGTGCCAGTAGGGGGAGGACTAGCGGGGGCCTCACCGGGGAGCTGTTTTTT.

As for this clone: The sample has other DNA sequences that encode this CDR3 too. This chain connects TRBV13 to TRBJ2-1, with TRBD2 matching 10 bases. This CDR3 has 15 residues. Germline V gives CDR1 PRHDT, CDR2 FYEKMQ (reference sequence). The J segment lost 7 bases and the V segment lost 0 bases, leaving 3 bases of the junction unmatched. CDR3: CASSLGAGGRNEQFF. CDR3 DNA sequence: TGTGCCAGCAGCTTAGGAGCGGGGGGGCGAAATGAGCAGTTCTTC.

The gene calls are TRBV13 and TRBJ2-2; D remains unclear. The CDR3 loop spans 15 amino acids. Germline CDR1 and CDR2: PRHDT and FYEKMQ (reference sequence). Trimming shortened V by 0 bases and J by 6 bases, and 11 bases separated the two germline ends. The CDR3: CASSLGALVPGELFF. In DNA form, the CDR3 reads TGTGCCAGCAGCTTAGGAGCTCTCGTACCCGGGGAGCTGTTTTTT.

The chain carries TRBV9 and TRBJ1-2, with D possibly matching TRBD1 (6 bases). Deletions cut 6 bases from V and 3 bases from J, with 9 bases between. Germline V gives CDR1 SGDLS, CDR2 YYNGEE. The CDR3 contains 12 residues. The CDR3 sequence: CASMHRDYGYTF. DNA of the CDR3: TGTGCCAGCATGCACAGGGACTATGGCTACACCTTC.

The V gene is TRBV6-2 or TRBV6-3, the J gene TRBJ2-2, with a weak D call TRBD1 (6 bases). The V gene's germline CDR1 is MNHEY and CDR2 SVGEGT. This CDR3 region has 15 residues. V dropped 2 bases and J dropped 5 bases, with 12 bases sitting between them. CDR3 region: CASSYMGAVTGELFF. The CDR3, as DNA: TGTGCCAGCAGTTACATGGGGGCGGTTACCGGGGAGCTGTTTTTT.

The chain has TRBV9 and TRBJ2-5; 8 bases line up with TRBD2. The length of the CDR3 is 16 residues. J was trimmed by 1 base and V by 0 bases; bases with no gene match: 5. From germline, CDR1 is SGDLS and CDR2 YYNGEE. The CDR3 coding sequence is TGTGCCAGCAGCGTAGAGGGGCGGGGGGCCCAAGAGACCCAGTACTTC. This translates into CASSVEGRGAQETQYF.

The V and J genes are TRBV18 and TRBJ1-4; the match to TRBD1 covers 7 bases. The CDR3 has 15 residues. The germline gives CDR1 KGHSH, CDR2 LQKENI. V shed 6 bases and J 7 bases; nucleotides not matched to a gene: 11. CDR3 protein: CASSPTGTAFEKLFF. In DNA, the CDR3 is TGTGCCAGCTCGCCTACCGGGACAGCCTTTGAAAAACTGTTTTTT.

The CDR3, as DNA: TGTGCCAGCGGGGGACAGGGTAGAAATGGACCCCTCCACTTT. This translates into CASGGQGRNGPLHF. The gene calls are TRBV6-5 and TRBJ1-6; 9 positions match TRBD1. This CDR3 comprises 14 residues. Per germline, CDR1 MNHEY and CDR2 SVGAGI. The trim removed 8 bases at V and 12 bases at J, leaving 11 bases unmatched.

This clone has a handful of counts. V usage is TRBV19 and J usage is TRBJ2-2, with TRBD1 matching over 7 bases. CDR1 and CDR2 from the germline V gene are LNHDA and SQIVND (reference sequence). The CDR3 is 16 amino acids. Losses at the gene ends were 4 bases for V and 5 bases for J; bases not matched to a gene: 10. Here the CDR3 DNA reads TGTGCCAGTAGTACGGAGACAGGGATGTATACCGGGGAGCTGTTTTTT. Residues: CASSTETGMYTGELFF.

CDR3 sequence (DNA): TGTGCCAGCAGCCCCGTAGGACTAGCGGACTTC. Translation gives CASSPVGLADF. This rearrangement joins TRBV21-1 to TRBJ2-5; the table assigns TRBD2, which was not confirmed against the DNA. TRBV21-1 is a pseudogene. The CDR3 contains 11 residues.

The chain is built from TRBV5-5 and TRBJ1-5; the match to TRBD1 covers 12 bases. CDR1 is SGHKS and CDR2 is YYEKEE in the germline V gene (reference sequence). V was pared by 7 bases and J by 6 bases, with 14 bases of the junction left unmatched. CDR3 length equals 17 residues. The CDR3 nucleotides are TGTGCCAGCCAACCAGACGGGGGGACAGGGGGCTTTCAGCCCCAGCATTTT. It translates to CASQPDGGTGGFQPQHF.

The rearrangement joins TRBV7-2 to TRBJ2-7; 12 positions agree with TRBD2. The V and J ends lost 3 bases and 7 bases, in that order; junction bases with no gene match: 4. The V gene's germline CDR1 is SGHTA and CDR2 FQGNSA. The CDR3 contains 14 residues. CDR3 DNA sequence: TGTGCCAGCAGCTTCCTAGCGGGGGGGCTTGAGCAGTACTTC. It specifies CASSFLAGGLEQYF.

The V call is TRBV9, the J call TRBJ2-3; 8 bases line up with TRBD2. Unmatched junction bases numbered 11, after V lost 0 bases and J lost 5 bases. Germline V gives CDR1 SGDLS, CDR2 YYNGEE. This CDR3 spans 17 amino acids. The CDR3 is CASSVDVAGPRGDTQYF. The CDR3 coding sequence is TGTGCCAGCAGCGTAGATGTAGCGGGGCCCCGGGGAGATACGCAGTATTTT.

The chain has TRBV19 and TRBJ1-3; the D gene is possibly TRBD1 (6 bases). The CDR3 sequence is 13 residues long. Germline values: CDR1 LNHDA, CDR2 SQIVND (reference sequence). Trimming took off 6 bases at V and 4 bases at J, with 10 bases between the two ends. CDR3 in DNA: TGTGCCAGTAGAAACAGGGACGGAAACACCATATATTTT. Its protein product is CASRNRDGNTIYF.

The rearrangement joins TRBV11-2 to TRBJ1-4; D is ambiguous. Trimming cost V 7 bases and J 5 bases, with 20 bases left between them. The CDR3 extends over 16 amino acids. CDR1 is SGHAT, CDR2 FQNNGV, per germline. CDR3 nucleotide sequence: TGTGCCAGCAAAAGAACCATAACACGTGAAAATGAAAAACTGTTTTTT. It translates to CASKRTITRENEKLFF.

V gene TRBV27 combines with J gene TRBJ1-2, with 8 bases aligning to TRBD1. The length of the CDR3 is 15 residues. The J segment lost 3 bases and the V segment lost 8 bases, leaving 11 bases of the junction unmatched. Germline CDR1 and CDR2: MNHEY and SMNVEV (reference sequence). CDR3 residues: CASAYSGGEYYGYTF. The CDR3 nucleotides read TGTGCCAGCGCTTACTCAGGGGGCGAATACTATGGCTACACCTTC.

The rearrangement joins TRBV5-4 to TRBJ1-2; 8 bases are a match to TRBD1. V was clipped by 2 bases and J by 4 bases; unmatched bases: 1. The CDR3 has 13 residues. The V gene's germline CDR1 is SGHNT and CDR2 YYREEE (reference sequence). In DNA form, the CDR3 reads TGTGCCAGCAGCTTCCAGGGGGCCTATGGCTACACCTTC. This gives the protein CASSFQGAYGYTF.

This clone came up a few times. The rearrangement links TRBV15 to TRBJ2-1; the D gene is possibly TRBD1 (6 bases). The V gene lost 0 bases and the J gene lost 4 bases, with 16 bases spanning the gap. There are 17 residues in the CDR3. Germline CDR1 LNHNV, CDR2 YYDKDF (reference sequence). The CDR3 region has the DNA TGTGCCACCAGCAGAGATGACCCCCTGACAGGTTACAATGAGCAGTTCTTC. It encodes CATSRDDPLTGYNEQFF.